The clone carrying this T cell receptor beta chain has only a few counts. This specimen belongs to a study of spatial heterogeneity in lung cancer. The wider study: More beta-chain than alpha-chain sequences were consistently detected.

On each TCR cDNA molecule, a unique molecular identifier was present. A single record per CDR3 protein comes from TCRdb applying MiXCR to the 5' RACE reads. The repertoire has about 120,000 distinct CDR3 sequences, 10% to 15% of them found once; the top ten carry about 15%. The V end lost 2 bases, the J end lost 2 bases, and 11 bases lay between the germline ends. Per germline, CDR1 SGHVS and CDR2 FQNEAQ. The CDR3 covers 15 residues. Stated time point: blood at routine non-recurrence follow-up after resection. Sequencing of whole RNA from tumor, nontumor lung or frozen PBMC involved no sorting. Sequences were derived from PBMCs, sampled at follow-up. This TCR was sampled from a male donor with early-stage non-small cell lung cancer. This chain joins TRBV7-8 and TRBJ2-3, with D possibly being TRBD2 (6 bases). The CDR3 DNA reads TGTGCCAGCAGCTTAAGGAGGGCAGTCACAGATACGCAGTATTTT. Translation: CASSLRRAVTDTQYF.